The rows below give T cell receptor beta chains drawn from one sample of a study of T cell changes during pregnancy in multiple sclerosis. Libraries were prepared by immunoSEQ multiplex PCR; TCRdb keeps only in-frame clonotypes and omits some of them. The profile covers 38,000 or so clones, with around 89% appearing a single time and around 0.52% taken by the ten largest. The sequences come from CD4+ T cells from peripheral blood mononuclear cells, collected in the second trimester of pregnancy. These receptors all stem from a female donor with multiple sclerosis, enrolled in a pregnancy study. The CDR3 runs from the conserved cysteine through the conserved F or W. The D gene is left open where the match is weak. Part of the rows lack a size; the others show once, few, many or a class for expanded clones.

TRBV5-4	TRBD2	TRBJ2-1	-	CASSPPRGRGNEQFF	TGTGCCAGCAGCCCCCCCCGCGGGAGGGGTAATGAGCAGTTCTTC
TRBV4-3	-	TRBJ2-1	-	CASSPDRTVLVQFF	TGCGCCAGCAGCCCAGATCGGACAGTTCTAGTGCAGTTCTTC
TRBV4-1	-	TRBJ2-3	-	CASSQDGDSGTQYF	TGCGCCAGCAGCCAAGATGGTGATTCGGGTACGCAGTATTTT
TRBV7-2	-	TRBJ2-3	-	CASSLAQRSTDTQYF	TGTGCCAGCAGCTTAGCGCAACGGAGCACAGATACGCAGTATTTT
TRBV30	TRBD2	TRBJ2-1	once	CAWSWASGLYNEQFF	TGTGCCTGGAGTTGGGCTAGCGGTCTTTACAATGAGCAGTTCTTC
TRBV9	TRBD2	TRBJ2-1	-	CASSIGLVPNNEQFF	TGTGCCAGCAGCATCGGACTAGTCCCCAACAATGAGCAGTTCTTC
TRBV25-1	TRBD1	TRBJ2-1	-	CASSPNPGQKEFF	TGTGCCAGCAGTCCCAACCCGGGACAGAAGGAGTTCTTC
TRBV7-6	TRBD2	TRBJ2-2	-	CASSLAIGLGRDTGELFF	TGTGCCAGCAGCTTAGCTATAGGACTAGGTCGCGACACCGGGGAGCTGTTTTTT
TRBV7-2	TRBD2	TRBJ2-1	-	CASSLVAGGNEQFF	TGTGCCAGCAGCTTAGTAGCGGGAGGTAATGAGCAGTTCTTC
TRBV7-9	TRBD2	TRBJ2-7	-	CASSPPLAGVPYEQYF	TGTGCCAGCAGCCCCCCCTTAGCGGGAGTTCCCTACGAGCAGTACTTC
TRBV19	-	TRBJ2-2	-	CASSWGGAGGELFF	TGTGCCAGTAGCTGGGGGGGGGCCGGCGGGGAGCTGTTTTTT
TRBV4-2	TRBD1	TRBJ2-1	-	CASSQDSQGDIYEQFF	TGTGCCAGCAGCCAAGATTCCCAGGGGGATATCTATGAGCAGTTCTTC
TRBV5-6	TRBD1	TRBJ2-7	-	CASSSGQLYEQYF	TGTGCCAGCAGCTCGGGACAGCTCTACGAGCAGTACTTC
TRBV19	TRBD2	TRBJ2-3	once	CASSPRTSGSTDTQYF	TGTGCCAGTAGTCCCCGGACTAGCGGAAGCACAGATACGCAGTATTTT
TRBV27	TRBD1	TRBJ1-1	-	CASIRTGLMNTEAFF	TGTGCCAGCATCCGGACAGGTCTCATGAACACTGAAGCTTTCTTT
TRBV4-2	TRBD1	TRBJ1-2	-	CASSQTTGQGDYGYTF	TGTGCCAGCAGCCAAACGACCGGACAGGGGGACTATGGCTACACCTTC
TRBV7-9	-	TRBJ1-1	-	CASSLSKNTEAFF	TGTGCCAGCAGCTTGAGTAAGAACACTGAAGCTTTCTTT
TRBV19	TRBD1	TRBJ1-1	-	CASQTGLNTEAFF	TGTGCCAGTCAGACAGGGCTTAACACTGAAGCTTTCTTT
TRBV7-2	TRBD2	TRBJ2-5	-	CASSSKGGPKTQYF	TGTGCCAGCAGCTCGAAGGGAGGGCCAAAGACCCAGTACTTC
TRBV2	TRBD2	TRBJ2-5	-	CASSELGGSETQYF	TGTGCCAGCAGTGAACTTGGCGGGAGTGAGACCCAGTACTTC
TRBV11-3	-	TRBJ1-1	-	CASSLVSGSAEAFF	TGTGCCAGCAGCTTAGTGTCCGGGAGTGCTGAAGCTTTCTTT
TRBV11-3	-	TRBJ1-3	-	CASSLNSPGSSGNTIYF	TGTGCCAGCAGCTTAAATAGTCCCGGGAGCTCTGGAAACACCATATATTTT
TRBV6-5	-	TRBJ1-5	-	CASRLDKSNQPQHF	TGTGCCAGCAGACTCGACAAGAGCAATCAGCCCCAGCATTTT
TRBV25-1	TRBD1	TRBJ2-7	-	CASSDSGQGGEQYF	TGTGCCAGCAGCGATTCGGGACAGGGGGGCGAGCAGTACTTC
TRBV28	-	TRBJ1-1	few	CASSPPRLRTEAFF	TGTGCCAGCAGCCCCCCGAGGCTGAGGACTGAAGCTTTCTTT
TRBV28	TRBD1	TRBJ1-2	-	CASSPGTDRRGYTF	TGTGCCAGCAGTCCCGGGACAGACCGTCGTGGCTACACCTTC
TRBV2	-	TRBJ2-5	-	CASSEGTFQETQYF	TGTGCCAGCAGTGAGGGGACTTTCCAAGAGACCCAGTACTTC
TRBV19	TRBD1	TRBJ1-5	-	CASRQTGGLILGQPQHF	TGTGCCAGTAGACAAACAGGGGGCTTAATTTTGGGTCAGCCCCAGCATTTT
TRBV5-6	-	TRBJ2-3	once	CASSSVLDSVTDTQYF	TGTGCCAGCAGCTCCGTACTGGACAGCGTGACAGATACGCAGTATTTT
TRBV15	TRBD1	TRBJ1-3	-	CATSRDSGQGSGNTIYF	TGTGCCACCAGCAGAGATTCGGGACAGGGCTCTGGAAACACCATATATTTT
TRBV28	TRBD2	TRBJ2-1	-	CASSGKTSGSLTSYNEQFF	TGTGCCAGCAGTGGAAAGACTAGCGGGAGCCTCACCTCCTACAATGAGCAGTTCTTC
TRBV5-6	-	TRBJ1-2	-	CASSLFEAGYGYTF	TGTGCCAGCAGCTTGTTTGAAGCAGGGTATGGCTACACCTTC
TRBV4-3	TRBD2	TRBJ2-5	-	CASSQEIAGGPETQYF	TGCGCCAGCAGCCAAGAAATAGCGGGAGGGCCGGAGACCCAGTACTTC
TRBV2	TRBD2	TRBJ2-5	-	CASSEFGLAGGETQYF	TGTGCCAGCAGTGAATTTGGACTAGCGGGAGGGGAGACCCAGTACTTC
TRBV5-1	-	TRBJ2-2	-	CASSLTVSGELFF	TGCGCCAGCAGCTTGACAGTTTCCGGGGAGCTGTTTTTT